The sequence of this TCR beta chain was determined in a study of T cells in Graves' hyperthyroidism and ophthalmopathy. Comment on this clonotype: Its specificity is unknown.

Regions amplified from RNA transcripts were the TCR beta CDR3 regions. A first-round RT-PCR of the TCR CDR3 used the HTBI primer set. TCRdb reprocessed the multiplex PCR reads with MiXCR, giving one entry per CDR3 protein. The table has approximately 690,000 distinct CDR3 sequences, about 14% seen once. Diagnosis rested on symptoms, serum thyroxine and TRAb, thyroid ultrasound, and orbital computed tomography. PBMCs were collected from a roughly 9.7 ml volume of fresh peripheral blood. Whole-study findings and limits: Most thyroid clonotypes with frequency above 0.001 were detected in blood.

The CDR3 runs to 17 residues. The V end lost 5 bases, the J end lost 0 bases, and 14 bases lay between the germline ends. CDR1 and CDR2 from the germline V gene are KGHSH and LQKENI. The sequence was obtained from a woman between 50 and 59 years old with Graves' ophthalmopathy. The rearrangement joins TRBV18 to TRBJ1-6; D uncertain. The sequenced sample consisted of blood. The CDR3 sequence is CASSSQPVVSYNSPLHF. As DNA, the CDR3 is TGTGCCAGCTCATCCCAGCCCGTTGTCTCCTATAATTCACCCCTCCACTTT.